This T cell receptor (beta chain) appears in the sequencing data of a study of blood T cell repertoires in COVID-19. Looking at the study overall: The study drew acute and convalescent COVID-19 samples from the United States, Italy and Spain. T cells, B-cell-depleted T cells, or PBMCs provided the cDNA or gDNA that served as material.

With 5 bases clipped from V and 2 bases from J, the junction kept 0 bases outside the gene matches. This CDR3 is built from 13 residues. In the study's own analysis: It was from reference gene primer amplification that nucleated cell counts were estimated. The method was immunoSEQ multiplex PCR; TCRdb's version includes in-frame clones alone and lacks a portion of them. V, J and clone size were drawn from that table, and D and trimming were deduced from the DNA. The top ten clones hold 0.95% to 1% of a sample with over 350,000 clones, around nine tenths of them seen once. Grouping used clinical history reported by participants in a survey and questionnaire.

The TCR originated in a woman in her twenties or thirties with acute COVID-19. This chain joins TRBV12-3 or TRBV12-4 and TRBJ1-2, with 9 bases lining up with TRBD1. The sequenced sample was PBMCs or T cells enriched from blood (not recorded which). CDR3 amino acids: CASSGTGNYGYTF. CDR3 DNA: TGTGCCAGCAGTGGGACAGGGAACTATGGCTACACCTTC.